The next 18 T cell receptor beta chains were all read from a single sample in a study of Ad26.COV2.S vaccination and SARS-CoV-2 variants. Sequencing used immunoSEQ multiplex PCR; TCRdb keeps in-frame clones, though not all of them. The sample carries about 400,000 clones, roughly 90% recorded once. The treatment here: 15 to 20 received Ad26.COV2.S at low or high dose, single or two shots; five or six received placebo; per-sample allocation not given. Specimens were obtained on day 63 following the first vaccine or placebo injection. The starting material was peripheral blood, obtained in a trial of Ad26.COV2.S vaccine versus placebo. Every receptor here comes from a person between 18 and 60 years old who received the Ad26.COV2.S COVID-19 vaccine or a placebo.

J is TRBJ1-6 and V is TRBV25-1; D not certain. The CDR3 runs 16 residues. CDR1 and CDR2 from the germline V gene are MGHDK and SYGVNS. Between the trimmed V and J ends, which lost 3 bases and 0 bases, there was a span of 9 bases. CDR3 sequence reads: CASSDSKSSYNSPLHF. The CDR3 bases are TGTGCCAGCAGTGATTCAAAGAGCTCCTATAATTCACCCCTCCACTTT.

With regard to this clone: This same CDR3 is encoded by further DNA sequences in the sample. The V call is TRBV4-3, the J call TRBJ2-2, with D perhaps matching TRBD1 (6 bases). This CDR3 contains 13 residues. Trimming stripped 4 bases from V and 5 bases from J, with 8 bases between. CDR1 and CDR2 from the germline V gene are LGHNA and YSLEER. The CDR3: CASSRGGTGELFF. CDR3 DNA sequence: TGCGCCAGCAGCCGAGGGGGAACCGGGGAGCTGTTTTTT.

The genes are TRBV29-1 and TRBJ2-7; the D gene is possibly TRBD2 (5 bases). The CDR3 contains 14 residues. Trimming removed 4 bases from V and 2 bases from J, with 15 bases in between. CDR1 is SQVTM, CDR2 ANQGSEA, per germline. The CDR3 loop reads CSVAPVGVTYEQYF. In DNA, the CDR3 is TGCAGCGTTGCCCCGGTCGGGGTAACCTACGAGCAGTACTTC.

The V call is TRBV20-1, the J call TRBJ1-2; 8 bases agree with TRBD1. The V segment lost 3 bases and the J segment 8 bases; nucleotides outside the gene matches: 14. CDR1 is DFQATT and CDR2 is SNEGSKA in the germline V gene (reference sequence). This CDR3 is 15 amino acids long. The CDR3: CSASDGGQGSKGYTF. DNA of the CDR3: TGCAGTGCTAGTGACGGTGGACAGGGATCGAAAGGCTACACCTTC.

The chain has TRBV5-5 and TRBJ2-5; D is perhaps TRBD1 (6 bases). With 5 bases removed from V and 3 bases from J, the gap between germline ends came to 11 bases. Germline V lookup: CDR1 SGHKS, CDR2 YYEKEE (reference sequence). The CDR3 totals 13 residues. The CDR3 region is CASRPGTKETQYF. CDR3 nucleotides: TGTGCCAGCAGACCCGGGACAAAAGAGACCCAGTACTTC.

This chain joins TRBV5-8 and TRBJ2-5; a possible D gene is TRBD2 (6 bases). The germline CDR1 and CDR2 sequences are SGHTS and YDEGEE. V dropped 5 bases and J dropped 0 bases, with 26 bases sitting between them. The CDR3 is 19 residues long. The CDR3 spells CASSQPLGRGGLYQETQYF. CDR3 DNA: TGTGCCAGCAGTCAACCACTAGGGCGGGGCGGGTTGTACCAAGAGACCCAGTACTTC.

This chain links TRBV27 with TRBJ2-1; 10 bases align to TRBD2. The CDR3 runs to 15 residues. The germline gives CDR1 MNHEY, CDR2 SMNVEV (reference sequence). The junction had 2 bases not matched to a gene; V was cut back by 2 bases and J by 4 bases. The DNA of the CDR3 is TGTGCCAGCAGTTTAGGACTAGCGGTGTACAATGAGCAGTTCTTC. This translates into CASSLGLAVYNEQFF.

The chain has TRBV7-8 and TRBJ2-5, with D possibly being TRBD2 (6 bases). V was pared by 5 bases and J by 12 bases, with 25 bases between. Per germline, CDR1 SGHVS and CDR2 FQNEAQ. The CDR3 is made up of 15 amino acids. CDR3 amino acids: CASSPMERVGGSEYF. The CDR3 bases are TGTGCCAGCAGCCCAATGGAGAGGGTGGGGGGATCGGAGTACTTC.

V and J are TRBV7-6 and TRBJ2-7; 10 nucleotides agree with TRBD2. The germline CDR1 and CDR2 sequences are SGHVS and FNYEAQ. The CDR3 sequence is 18 residues long. V was pared by 5 bases and J by 0 bases, with 13 bases of the junction left unmatched. CDR3 DNA: TGTGCCAGCAGCCCCGGGGTAGCGGGGGGCCTGAGCTCCTACGAGCAGTACTTC. It encodes CASSPGVAGGLSSYEQYF.

The chain employs TRBV4-1 and TRBJ2-7, with 7 bases that match TRBD1. Germline CDR1 reads MGHRA; CDR2 reads YSYEKL. The trim removed 1 base at V and 7 bases at J, leaving 7 bases unmatched. The CDR3 is made up of 14 amino acids. This CDR3 is CASSQGQGLGEQYF. The CDR3 DNA sequence: TGCGCCAGCAGCCAAGGACAGGGCCTGGGAGAGCAGTACTTC.

The chain couples TRBV14 to TRBJ2-2; D is uncertain. Germline CDR1 reads SGHDN; CDR2 reads FVKESK. Deletions cut 2 bases from V and 0 bases from J, with 13 bases between. The CDR3 runs to 17 residues. In nucleotides, the CDR3 is TGTGCCAGCAGCCAATTACAAGGAAGGGCGAACACCGGGGAGCTGTTTTTT. The encoded protein is CASSQLQGRANTGELFF.

The chain employs TRBV5-5 and TRBJ1-1; no clear D. V dropped 0 bases and J dropped 5 bases, with 5 bases sitting between them. Germline CDR1 reads SGHKS; CDR2 reads YYEKEE (reference sequence). CDR3 length equals 12 residues. As DNA, the CDR3 is TGTGCCAGCAGCTTGGGCGTTACTGAAGCTTTCTTT. It codes for CASSLGVTEAFF.

The chain combines TRBV11-2 with TRBJ2-5; possibly TRBD2 for D (6 bases). Germline CDR1 is SGHAT and CDR2 is FQNNGV. CDR3 size: 19 residues. The V end lost 0 bases, the J end lost 0 bases, and 20 bases lay between the germline ends. CDR3 loop: CASSLDAQEGWLNQETQYF. CDR3 coding DNA: TGTGCCAGCAGCTTAGATGCACAGGAGGGGTGGTTGAACCAAGAGACCCAGTACTTC. The whole variable domain, remainder taken from reference TRBV11-2 and TRBJ2-5, is EAGVAQSPRYKIIEKRQSVAFWCNPISGHATLYWYQQILGQGPKLLIQFQNNGVVDDSQLPKDRFSAERLKGVDSTLKIQPAKLEDSAVYLCASSLDAQEGWLNQETQYFGPGTRLLVL.

The chain employs TRBV7-2 and TRBJ2-4, with 7 bases identical to TRBD1. The CDR3 extends over 13 amino acids. Trimming at V came to 5 bases and at J to 8 bases, leaving 6 bases not matched to a gene. CDR1 SGHTA and CDR2 FQGNSA come from the germline V gene. CDR3 in amino acids: CASSDRVKDIQYF. The DNA for the CDR3 is TGTGCCAGCAGCGACAGGGTCAAGGACATTCAGTACTTC.

The chain links TRBV4-1 to TRBJ2-3; D is perhaps TRBD2 (6 bases). Looked up from germline, CDR1 is MGHRA and CDR2 is YSYEKL. V lost 4 bases and J lost 1, with 12 bases in between. The CDR3 totals 15 residues. For the CDR3, the DNA is TGCGCCAGCAGCCCAGTGGAGGGAGGCACAGATACGCAGTATTTT. Its protein product is CASSPVEGGTDTQYF.

J is TRBJ1-4 and V is TRBV7-2; D remains ambiguous. This CDR3 region has 16 residues. The V end was cut by 5 bases, the J end by 8 bases, with 21 bases between. Germline V gives CDR1 SGHTA, CDR2 FQGNSA. CDR3 nucleotide sequence: TGTGCCAGCAGCCCCGGACTTTTTAGGGTCGGCGAAAAACTGTTTTTT. Protein: CASSPGLFRVGEKLFF.

The chain employs TRBV11-3 and TRBJ2-2, with D unclear. The V gene's germline CDR1 is SGHNT and CDR2 YENEEA. V was clipped by 5 bases and J by 2 bases, with 15 bases between them. The CDR3 is 16 amino acids. The CDR3 sequence: CASSPTWRSNTGELFF. The CDR3 DNA is TGTGCCAGCAGCCCTACCTGGCGGAGTAACACCGGGGAGCTGTTTTTT.

Written as DNA, the CDR3 is TGTGCCAGCAGCCCGGACGGGAGATATAACTATGGCTACACCTTC. This sequence encodes CASSPDGRYNYGYTF. This chain connects TRBV7-2 to TRBJ1-2; D is uncertain. The CDR3 consists of 15 residues. Germline CDR1 reads SGHTA; CDR2 reads FQGNSA. The ends were cut back, 5 bases at V and 1 base at J, with 14 bases in the middle.